The source of this T cell receptor beta chain is a study of T cell responses to AZD1222 COVID-19 vaccine. Study observations and caveats: Reports say nearly half of spike-specific TCRs go after unmutated variant regions.

To note about this clone: What it recognizes is unknown.

Produced via immunoSEQ multiplex PCR; TCRdb's table is partial and in-frame only. The sample has over 150,000 clones; about nine tenths are singletons. CDR3 size: 14 residues. Germline V gene lookup returns CDR1 SNHLY and CDR2 FYNNEI. Trimming pared 10 bases from V and 3 bases from J, leaving 18 bases between. The V gene is TRBV2, the J gene TRBJ1-1; possibly TRBD1 for D (6 bases). The sequences come from peripheral blood, collected on day 0 of AZD1222 vaccination. This sequence was found in an adult in good health. CDR3 loop: CATTSQGRYTEAFF. The CDR3 nucleotides are TGTGCCACCACCTCGCAGGGGCGGTACACTGAAGCTTTCTTT.